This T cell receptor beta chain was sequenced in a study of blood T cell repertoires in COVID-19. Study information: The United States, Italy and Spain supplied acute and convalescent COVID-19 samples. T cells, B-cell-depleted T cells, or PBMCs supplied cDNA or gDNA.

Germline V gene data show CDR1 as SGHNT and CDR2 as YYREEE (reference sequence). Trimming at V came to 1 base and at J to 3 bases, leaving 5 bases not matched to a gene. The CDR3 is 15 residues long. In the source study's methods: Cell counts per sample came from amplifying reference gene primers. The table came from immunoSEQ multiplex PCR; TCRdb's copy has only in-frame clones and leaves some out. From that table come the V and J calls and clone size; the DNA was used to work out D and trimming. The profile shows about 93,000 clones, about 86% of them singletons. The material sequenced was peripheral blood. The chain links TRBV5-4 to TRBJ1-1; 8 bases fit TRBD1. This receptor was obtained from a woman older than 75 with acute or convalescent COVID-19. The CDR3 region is CASSLLGQGYTEAFF. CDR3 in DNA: TGTGCCAGCAGCTTGTTAGGACAGGGATACACTGAAGCTTTCTTT.